The source of this T cell receptor (beta chain) is a study of T cells in Graves' hyperthyroidism and ophthalmopathy. Amplification targeted TCR beta CDR3 regions from RNA transcripts. When the TCR CDR3 underwent first-round RT-PCR, the HTBI primer set was used. TCRdb re-called the multiplex PCR reads through MiXCR, storing one row per CDR3 protein. The sample yields 250,000 to 350,000 distinct CDR3 sequences, approximately 23% seen once. This CDR3 has 13 amino acids. Germline loops: CDR1 LNHNV, CDR2 YYDKDF (reference sequence). Trimming took 6 bases from V and 5 from J, leaving 14 bases between them. The genes are TRBV15 and TRBJ2-7, with D perhaps matching TRBD2 (6 bases). The receptor comes from a young man with Graves' ophthalmopathy. The sequenced sample consisted of blood. The CDR3 region has the DNA TGTGCCACCAGTGGAGGGAGTGCGAACGAGCAGTACTTC. Its protein product is CATSGGSANEQYF. Variable domain in full (rest from reference TRBV15 and TRBJ2-7): DAMVIQNPRYQVTQFGKPVTLSCSQTLNHNVMYWYQQKSSQAPKLLFHYYDKDFNNEADTPDNFQSRRPNTSFCFLDIRSPGLGDTAMYLCATSGGSANEQYFGPGTRLTVT.